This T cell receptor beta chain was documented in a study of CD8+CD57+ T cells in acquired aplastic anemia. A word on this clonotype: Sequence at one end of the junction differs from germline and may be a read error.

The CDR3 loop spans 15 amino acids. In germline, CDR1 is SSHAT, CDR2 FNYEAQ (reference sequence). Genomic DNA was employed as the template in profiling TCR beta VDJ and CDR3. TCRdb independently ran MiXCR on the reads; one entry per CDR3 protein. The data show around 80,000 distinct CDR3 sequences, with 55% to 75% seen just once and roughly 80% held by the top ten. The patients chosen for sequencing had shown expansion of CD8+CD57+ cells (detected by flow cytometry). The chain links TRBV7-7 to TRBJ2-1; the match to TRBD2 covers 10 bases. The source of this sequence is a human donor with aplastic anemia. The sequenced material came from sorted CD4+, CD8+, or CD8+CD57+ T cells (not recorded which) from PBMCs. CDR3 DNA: TGTGCTAGCAGCTTGGCAGCGGGAGGGAACAATGAGCAGTTCTTC. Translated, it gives CASSLAAGGNNEQFF.